This record looks at one T cell receptor (beta chain) sequence and its context. The target antigen is unknown. This sample is part of a study of monozygotic twins with inflammatory bowel disease. CDR1 and CDR2 (germline): SGHNT, YYREEE (reference sequence). The CDR3 is 18 amino acids. Molecular identifiers with 6-nucleotide sample barcodes were added during cDNA synthesis via template switching. From the 5' RACE reads, TCRdb lists one entry per CDR3 protein and no DNA. Its listing shows approximately 400,000 distinct CDR3 sequences. Study-wide findings and caveats: Fewer shared clonotypes with others were found in IBD patients than in healthy twins, especially with disease activity. No detectable difference in repertoire similarity separated concordant from discordant twins, possibly as a result of limited power.

Sequences were obtained from blood. The chain carries TRBV5-4 and TRBJ1-6. The sequence came from a human donor with ulcerative colitis or Crohn's disease, or a healthy co-twin of an affected twin (not recorded which). The CDR3 loop reads CASSSEVGMRGSFSPLHF.